The 30 T cell receptor beta chains below come from one sample, sequenced in a study of PD-L1 blockade in urothelial cancer. Time point reported: pretreatment peripheral blood. Some clones are missing from TCRdb's copy, which holds only in-frame ones; the method was immunoSEQ multiplex PCR. The profile shows about 74,000 clones, roughly 90% of them singletons. The source material was PBMCs, sampled around atezolizumab (anti-PD-L1) treatment. These receptors were collected from a man in his 70s with urothelial cancer.

This chain links TRBV7-6 with TRBJ1-1, with D tentatively TRBD1 (5 bases). The germline CDR1 and CDR2 sequences are SGHVS and FNYEAQ. The V end was cut by 4 bases, the J end by 10 bases, with 13 bases between. CDR3 length equals 12 residues. The CDR3 nucleotides are TGTGCCAGCAGCTCACGAGTCGGGGGAGCTTTCTTT. This sequence encodes CASSSRVGGAFF. The full variable domain, with the rest looked up from reference TRBV7-6 and TRBJ1-1, is GAGVSQSPRYKVTKRGQDVALRCDPISGHVSLYWYRQALGQGPEFLTYFNYEAQQDKSGLPNDRFSAERPEGSISTLTIQRTEQRDSAMYRCASSSRVGGAFFGQGTRLTVV.

J is TRBJ2-1 and V is TRBV5-1; 7 nucleotides match TRBD1. Germline assignment: CDR1 SGHRS and CDR2 YFSETQ. The CDR3 extends over 16 amino acids. J lost 5 bases, V lost 3 bases, and 11 bases had no gene match. The CDR3 DNA reads TGCGCCAGCAGCTCTAACAGGGGTAGTTGGAACAATGAGCAGTTCTTC. This translates into CASSSNRGSWNNEQFF.

The rearrangement uses TRBV2 and TRBJ1-4, with 7 bases identical to TRBD1. The CDR3 is made up of 15 amino acids. Germline CDR1 is SNHLY and CDR2 is FYNNEI. J gave up 7 bases and V 2 bases, and 7 bases lay outside the gene matches. The CDR3: CASSENGQGGEKLFF. CDR3 DNA sequence: TGTGCCAGCAGTGAAAATGGGCAGGGGGGTGAAAAACTGTTTTTT.

The J gene is TRBJ2-7, the V gene TRBV30; TRBD2 is a possible D gene (5 bases). Trimming shortened V by 2 bases and J by 7 bases, and 9 bases separated the two germline ends. The CDR3 has 11 amino acids. Germline assignment: CDR1 GTSNPN and CDR2 SVGIG (reference sequence). The CDR3 DNA follows: TGTGCCTGGAGTTCCCGGGGTGAGCAGTACTTC. Translated: CAWSSRGEQYF.

This clone was detected once. The rearrangement joins TRBV14 to TRBJ2-2; the D gene is possibly TRBD2 (6 bases). Germline V gives CDR1 SGHDN, CDR2 FVKESK. The ends were cut back, 1 base at V and 7 bases at J, with 7 bases in the middle. The CDR3 sequence is 13 residues long. CDR3: CASSQAGGGELFF. The CDR3, as DNA: TGTGCCAGCAGCCAAGCCGGGGGCGGGGAGCTGTTTTTT.

The rearrangement joins TRBV11-3 to TRBJ2-1; D is perhaps TRBD2 (5 bases). The length of the CDR3 is 13 residues. V lost 0 bases and J lost 14, with 14 bases in between. Germline V gives CDR1 SGHNT, CDR2 YENEEA. The CDR3 coding sequence is TGTGCCAGCAGCTTAGATTGGGAGAGTTTGAAGTTCTTC. Its translation: CASSLDWESLKFF. Looking up the rest from reference TRBV11-3 and TRBJ2-1 gives the full variable domain: EAGVVQSPRYKIIEKKQPVAFWCNPISGHNTLYWYLQNLGQGPELLIRYENEEAVDDSQLPKDRFSAERLKGVDSTLKIQPAELGDSAVYLCASSLDWESLKFFGPGTRLTVL.

This chain links TRBV27 with TRBJ2-3; 9 positions agree with TRBD2. The CDR3 covers 16 residues. The V and J ends lost 5 bases and 4 bases, in that order; junction bases with no gene match: 10. Germline V CDR1 and CDR2: MNHEY, SMNVEV (reference sequence). Here the CDR3 reads CASSQSGGRVADTQYF. The CDR3, as DNA: TGTGCCAGCAGTCAATCTGGCGGGAGGGTCGCAGATACGCAGTATTTT.

The chain recombines TRBV7-9 with TRBJ1-2, with 9 bases that match TRBD1. Losses at the gene ends were 4 bases for V and 4 bases for J; bases not matched to a gene: 1. CDR3 length: 13 residues. Per germline, CDR1 SEHNR and CDR2 FQNEAQ (reference sequence). The CDR3 region has the DNA TGTGCCAGCAGCTCGGACAGGGGCTATGGCTACACCTTC. Translation: CASSSDRGYGYTF.

The sample holds one count of this clone. The chain joins TRBV7-8 to TRBJ1-5; 7 bases agree with TRBD1. This CDR3 is built from 15 residues. Trimming cost V 5 bases and J 5 bases; bases outside gene matches: 9. From germline, CDR1 is SGHVS and CDR2 FQNEAQ. CDR3 protein: CASSPGQSEHQPQHF. In DNA, the CDR3 is TGTGCCAGCAGCCCGGGACAGAGTGAACATCAGCCCCAGCATTTT. The full variable domain, completed using reference TRBV7-8 and TRBJ1-5, is GAGVSQSPRYKVAKRGQDVALRCDPISGHVSLFWYQQALGQGPEFLTYFQNEAQLDKSGLPSDRFFAERPEGSVSTLKIQRTQQEDSAVYLCASSPGQSEHQPQHFGDGTRLSIL.

The chain joins TRBV5-1 to TRBJ2-6; D is undetermined. V gave up 2 bases and J gave up 4 bases, with 4 bases separating them. Germline CDR1 reads SGHRS; CDR2 reads YFSETQ. The CDR3 is 13 amino acids. CDR3 protein: CASSFGGANVLTF. For the CDR3, the DNA is TGCGCCAGCAGCTTCGGGGGGGCCAACGTCCTGACTTTC. The complete variable domain, with remaining parts taken from reference TRBV5-1 and TRBJ2-6, reads KAGVTQTPRYLIKTRGQQVTLSCSPISGHRSVSWYQQTPGQGLQFLFEYFSETQRNKGNFPGRFSGRQFSNSRSEMNVSTLELGDSALYLCASSFGGANVLTFGAGSRLTVL.

The chain is built from TRBV7-9 and TRBJ2-1; D is ambiguous. This CDR3 is built from 12 residues. Germline lookup yields CDR1 SEHNR and CDR2 FQNEAQ (reference sequence). V lost 1 base and J 11 bases, leaving 9 bases between the germline ends. For the CDR3, the DNA is TGTGCCAGCAGCTTAGTAGATTTTCAGCAGTTCTTC. It translates to CASSLVDFQQFF.

Only a few counts were recorded for this clone. The gene calls are TRBV29-1 and TRBJ1-1, with 9 bases fitting TRBD1. Looked up from germline, CDR1 is SQVTM and CDR2 is ANQGSEA. V lost 5 bases, J lost 4 bases, and 5 bases stayed unmatched. The CDR3 spans 13 residues. CDR3 nucleotide sequence: TGCAGCGTTACTGGACAGGGGTTCACTGAAGCTTTCTTT. Residues: CSVTGQGFTEAFF.

By sample share, this clone is medium-sized. The chain carries TRBV28 and TRBJ2-1; TRBD2 aligns across 8 bases. The CDR3 consists of 15 residues. With V trimmed by 5 bases and J by 5 bases, 8 bases remained unmatched. Germline loops: CDR1 MDHEN, CDR2 SYDVKM. The chain's CDR3 is CASSLASGPHNEQFF. CDR3 coding DNA: TGTGCCAGCAGTCTGGCTAGCGGGCCCCACAATGAGCAGTTCTTC.

Only a few counts were recorded for this clone. The V call is TRBV6-1, the J call TRBJ2-7; TRBD2 aligns across 14 bases. Germline V CDR1 and CDR2: MNHNS, SASEGT. The CDR3 consists of 17 residues. V lost 4 bases to trimming and J lost 4 bases; unmatched junction nucleotides: 9. In DNA, the CDR3 is TGTGCCAGCAGTGGCCTCGGGACTAGCGGGAGCATGTACGAGCAGTACTTC. This gives the protein CASSGLGTSGSMYEQYF.

J is TRBJ2-1 and V is TRBV6-5, with D perhaps TRBD2 (6 bases). V was clipped by 7 bases and J by 7 bases, with 17 bases between them. Per the germline V gene, CDR1 is MNHEY and CDR2 is SVGAGI. This CDR3 has 14 residues. The CDR3 reads CASTALLASNEQFF. The CDR3 DNA reads TGTGCCAGCACTGCGTTACTAGCTAGTAATGAGCAGTTCTTC.

This chain links TRBV4-1 with TRBJ2-5; no clear D gene. CDR1 MGHRA and CDR2 YSYEKL come from the germline V gene. The CDR3 runs 14 residues. Deletions cut 4 bases from V and 0 bases from J, with 9 bases between. The CDR3 bases are TGCGCCAGCAGCCCGTATGTCTACCAAGAGACCCAGTACTTC. It encodes CASSPYVYQETQYF.

This rearrangement joins TRBV28 to TRBJ2-5, with a tentative D call TRBD2 (6 bases). Between the trimmed V and J ends, which lost 2 bases and 2 bases, there was a span of 9 bases. The CDR3 extends over 14 amino acids. In germline, CDR1 is MDHEN, CDR2 SYDVKM. The CDR3 here is CASSLGGSQETQYF. The CDR3 DNA reads as TGTGCCAGCAGTTTAGGAGGGAGTCAAGAGACCCAGTACTTC.

The sample holds a few counts of this clone. The chain recombines TRBV19 with TRBJ1-2, with 7 bases that match TRBD1. The CDR3 covers 15 residues. Trimming removed 4 bases from V and 7 bases from J; junction bases left unmatched: 12. The germline CDR1 and CDR2 sequences are LNHDA and SQIVND (reference sequence). In nucleotides, the CDR3 is TGTGCCAGTAGTAACAGACAGGGTATTTATCGTGGCTACACCTTC. Its protein is CASSNRQGIYRGYTF.

This chain joins TRBV28 and TRBJ2-7; weak D call: TRBD1 (5 bases). From germline, CDR1 is MDHEN and CDR2 SYDVKM. V lost 6 bases and J lost 2, with 14 bases in between. The CDR3 is made up of 14 amino acids. CDR3 residues: CASSDSNRPYEQYF. In nucleotides, the CDR3 is TGTGCCAGCAGCGACAGTAACAGACCCTACGAGCAGTACTTC.

V and J are TRBV6-6 and TRBJ1-5, with 7 bases aligning to TRBD1. V lost 0 bases, J lost 0 bases, and 2 bases stayed unmatched. Germline values: CDR1 MNHNY, CDR2 SVGAGI (reference sequence). This CDR3 is built from 16 residues. The CDR3 bases are TGTGCCAGCAGTTACTCCGGACAGGTTAGCAATCAGCCCCAGCATTTT. Translated: CASSYSGQVSNQPQHF.

The gene calls are TRBV7-3 and TRBJ2-1, with 9 nucleotides matching TRBD1. Germline CDR1 reads SGHTA; CDR2 reads FQGTGA. V was clipped by 5 bases and J by 5 bases; unmatched bases: 4. The CDR3 is 14 amino acids. The CDR3 sequence is CASSAGTGNNEQFF. CDR3 in DNA: TGTGCCAGCAGCGCCGGGACAGGGAACAATGAGCAGTTCTTC.

This chain joins TRBV7-6 and TRBJ1-1, with D possibly matching TRBD1 (5 bases). The CDR3 runs to 14 residues. Germline loops: CDR1 SGHVS, CDR2 FNYEAQ. Trimming cost V 2 bases and J 5 bases, with 12 bases left between them. The CDR3 nucleotides are TGTGCCAGCAGCTTACAGGGCCCAGGGACTGAAGCTTTCTTT. Amino acids: CASSLQGPGTEAFF.

CDR3 region: CASGFRHQETQYF. CDR3 coding DNA: TGTGCTAGTGGTTTTCGACATCAAGAGACCCAGTACTTC. V is TRBV12-5 and J is TRBJ2-5; D is undetermined. V lost 3 bases, J lost 2 bases, and 7 bases lay in between. The CDR3 has 13 amino acids. Germline lookup yields CDR1 LGHNT and CDR2 FRNRAP.

This chain links TRBV4-2 with TRBJ2-1, with D uncertain. Deletions cut 5 bases from V and 6 bases from J, with 17 bases between. There are 15 residues in the CDR3. Germline V gene data show CDR1 as LGHNA and CDR2 as YNFKEQ. The CDR3 sequence is CASSTSTLSGNEQFF. CDR3 coding DNA: TGTGCCAGCAGCACTTCGACCCTTTCGGGCAATGAGCAGTTCTTC.

The genes are TRBV5-1 and TRBJ1-2, with 8 bases identical to TRBD1. The CDR3 loop spans 14 amino acids. The germline V gene encodes CDR1 SGHRS and CDR2 YFSETQ. The ends lost 3 bases at V and 8 bases at J; junction bases unmatched: 9. CDR3 bases: TGCGCCAGCAGCTCTGGGACAGGACGGCAAGGCTACACCTTC. Residues: CASSSGTGRQGYTF.

The chain recombines TRBV7-3 with TRBJ1-1; no clear D gene. This CDR3 has 13 amino acids. From germline, CDR1 is SGHTA and CDR2 FQGTGA. The germline V and J ends were trimmed by 2 bases and 0 bases, with 4 bases remaining between them. The CDR3 nucleotides read TGTGCCAGCAGCTTACAGGTGAACACTGAAGCTTTCTTT. Translation: CASSLQVNTEAFF.

The chain uses TRBV28 and TRBJ2-2, with a possible D match to TRBD2 (7 bases). Germline-derived CDR1 and CDR2 are MDHEN and SYDVKM. V was shortened by 5 bases and J by 6 bases, with 19 bases between the two germline ends. This CDR3 is built from 16 residues. CDR3: CASSPGGGGVAGELFF. The CDR3 nucleotides are TGTGCCAGCAGTCCCGGAGGGGGAGGGGTGGCCGGGGAGCTGTTTTTT.

The rearrangement links TRBV19 to TRBJ2-2; 10 bases map to TRBD1. Looked up from germline, CDR1 is LNHDA and CDR2 is SQIVND (reference sequence). This CDR3 comprises 14 residues. The ends lost 5 bases at V and 4 bases at J; junction bases unmatched: 1. The CDR3 nucleotides read TGTGCCAGTAGTGGGACAGGGGCCACCGGGGAGCTGTTTTTT. The encoded protein is CASSGTGATGELFF.

J is TRBJ1-5 and V is TRBV15; D is uncertain. In germline, CDR1 is LNHNV, CDR2 YYDKDF (reference sequence). CDR3 size: 14 residues. Trimming stripped 5 bases from V and 6 bases from J, with 14 bases between. CDR3 amino acids: CATSGRSPGQPQHF. The CDR3 DNA reads TGTGCCACCAGCGGGAGGTCCCCAGGTCAGCCCCAGCATTTT.

This rearrangement joins TRBV7-9 to TRBJ1-1; the D gene is possibly TRBD1 (6 bases). The CDR3 contains 15 residues. Trimming cost V 4 bases and J 0 bases, with 12 bases left between them. Per germline, CDR1 SEHNR and CDR2 FQNEAQ (reference sequence). The CDR3 DNA reads TGTGCCAGCAGCTCCGGGACAATCGTGAACACTGAAGCTTTCTTT. Residues: CASSSGTIVNTEAFF. The full variable domain, rest sourced from reference TRBV7-9 and TRBJ1-1, is DTGVSQNPRHKITKRGQNVTFRCDPISEHNRLYWYRQTLGQGPEFLTYFQNEAQLEKSRLLSDRFSAERPKGSFSTLEIQRTEQGDSAMYLCASSSGTIVNTEAFFGQGTRLTVV.